This TCR beta chain was captured in a study of breast tumors, draining lymph nodes, adjacent tissues. CDR1 and CDR2 from the germline V gene are SQVTM and ANQGSEA. Trimming removed 0 bases at V and 7 bases at J, with 12 bases between. This CDR3 is built from 14 residues. Each CDR3 protein gets one entry after TCRdb re-called the multiplex PCR reads with MiXCR. The sample records 200,000 to 300,000 distinct CDR3 sequences, around 31% being singletons. Breast cancer patients provided tissue from their axillary draining lymph nodes. In its sample, this clonotype was seen many times. The antigen is undetermined. Study results and limitations: Data fit most tumor T cells coming from lymph node, expanding in tumor. Luminal-like breast cancer showed significantly higher tumor–nontumor repertoire similarity than basal-like. The lymph node origin of tumor T cells was framed as consistent with a hypothesis, not demonstrated. Compared with lymph nodes, tumors were less diverse; compared with nontumor tissue, more.

This sequence was found in a female donor with breast cancer. Some clones in this sample may be carry-over from other donors' samples. Sequenced sample: axillary lymph node tissue. This rearrangement joins TRBV29-1 to TRBJ1-4, with D possibly being TRBD1 (6 bases). The CDR3 DNA reads TGCAGCGTTGAAGAGGGGGGGGCGAGTGAAAAACTGTTTTTT. The encoded protein is CSVEEGGASEKLFF.